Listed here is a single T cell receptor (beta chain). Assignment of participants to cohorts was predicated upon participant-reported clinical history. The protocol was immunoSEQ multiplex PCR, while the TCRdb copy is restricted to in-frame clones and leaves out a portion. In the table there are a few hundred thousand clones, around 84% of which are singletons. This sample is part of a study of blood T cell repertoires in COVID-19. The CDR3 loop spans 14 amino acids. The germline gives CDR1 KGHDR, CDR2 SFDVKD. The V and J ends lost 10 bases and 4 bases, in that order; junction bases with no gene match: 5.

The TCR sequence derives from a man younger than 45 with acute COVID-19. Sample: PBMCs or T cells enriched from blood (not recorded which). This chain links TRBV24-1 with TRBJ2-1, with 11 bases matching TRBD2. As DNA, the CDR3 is TGTGCCACTGTAGCGGGGGGGACGTACAATGAGCAGTTCTTC. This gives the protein CATVAGGTYNEQFF.